This T cell receptor (beta chain) was documented in a study of T cells in women clearing cervical HPV infection. TCRdb keeps only in-frame clones here, not all; method: immunoSEQ multiplex PCR. The sample totals 40,000 to 55,000 clones; its top ten clones hold about 0.94%. The TCR comes from a woman between 18 and 70 years old with a cervical HPV16 infection that either progressed to CIN3+ or cleared (not recorded which). The sample taken for sequencing was blood buffy coat.

CDR3 DNA (partial): TGTGCCAGCAGCGAGGGGGGGGCCCATAGCTCAGATACG. Its protein product is CASSEGGAHSSDT. Given in full, the CDR3 is CASSEGGAHSSDTQYF. This chain uses TRBV5-4 with TRBJ2-3; D perhaps matches TRBD2 (7 bases). The CDR3 end falls 3 residues outside the read, so it is completed with the germline J gene. V lost 4 bases and J lost 4, with 19 bases in between. Germline V gives CDR1 SGHNT, CDR2 YYREEE (reference sequence). The CDR3 has 16 residues.